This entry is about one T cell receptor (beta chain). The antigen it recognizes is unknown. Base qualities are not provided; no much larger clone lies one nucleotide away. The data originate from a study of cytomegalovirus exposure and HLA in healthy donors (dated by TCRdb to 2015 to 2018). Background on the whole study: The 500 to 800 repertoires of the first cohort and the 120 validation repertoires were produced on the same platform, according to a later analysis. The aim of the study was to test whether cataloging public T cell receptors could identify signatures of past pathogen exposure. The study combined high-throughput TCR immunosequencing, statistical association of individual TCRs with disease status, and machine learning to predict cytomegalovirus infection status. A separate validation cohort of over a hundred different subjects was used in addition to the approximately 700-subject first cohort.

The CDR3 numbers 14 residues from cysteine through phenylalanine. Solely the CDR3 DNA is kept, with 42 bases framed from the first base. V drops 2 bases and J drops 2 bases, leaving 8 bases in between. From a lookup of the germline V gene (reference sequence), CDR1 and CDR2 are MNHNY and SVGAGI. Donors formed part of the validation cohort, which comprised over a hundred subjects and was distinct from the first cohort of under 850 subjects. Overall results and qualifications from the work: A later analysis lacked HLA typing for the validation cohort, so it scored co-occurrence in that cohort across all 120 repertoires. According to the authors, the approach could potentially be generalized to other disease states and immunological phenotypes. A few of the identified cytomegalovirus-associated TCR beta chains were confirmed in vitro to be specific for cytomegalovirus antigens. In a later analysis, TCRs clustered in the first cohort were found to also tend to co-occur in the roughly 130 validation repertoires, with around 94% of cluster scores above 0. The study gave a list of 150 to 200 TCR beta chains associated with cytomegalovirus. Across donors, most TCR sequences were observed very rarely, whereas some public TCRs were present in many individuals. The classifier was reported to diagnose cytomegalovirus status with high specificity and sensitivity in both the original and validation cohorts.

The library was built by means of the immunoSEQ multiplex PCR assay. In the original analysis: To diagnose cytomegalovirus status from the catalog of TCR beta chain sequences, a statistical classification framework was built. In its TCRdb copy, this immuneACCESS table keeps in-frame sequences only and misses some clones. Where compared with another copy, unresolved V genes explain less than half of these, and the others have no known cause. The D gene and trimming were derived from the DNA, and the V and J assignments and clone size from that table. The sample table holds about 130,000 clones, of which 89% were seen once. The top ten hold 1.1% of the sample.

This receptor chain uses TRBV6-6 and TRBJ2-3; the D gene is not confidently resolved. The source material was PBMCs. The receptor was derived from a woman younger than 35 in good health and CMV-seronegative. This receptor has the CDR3 CASSYEVITDTQYF. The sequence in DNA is TGTGCCAGCAGTTACGAGGTAATCACAGATACGCAGTATTTT.